This TCR beta chain was sequenced during a study of blood T cell repertoires in COVID-19. Study as a whole: The study drew acute and convalescent COVID-19 samples from the United States, Italy and Spain.

Method: immunoSEQ multiplex PCR; TCRdb's copy keeps in-frame clones and lacks some. The sample carries under 300,000 clones, 80% to 90% recorded once. Trimming at V came to 4 bases and at J to 1 base, leaving 1 base not matched to a gene. There are 14 residues in the CDR3. Germline loops: CDR1 PRHDT, CDR2 FYEKMQ (reference sequence). This receptor was identified in a man between 18 and 35 years old who had recovered from COVID-19. The sequencing sample was made of PBMCs or T cells enriched from blood (not recorded which). The chain carries TRBV13 and TRBJ1-1; 9 bases are a match to TRBD1. The CDR3: CASSSGQGNTEAFF. CDR3 bases: TGTGCCAGCAGCTCGGGACAGGGGAACACTGAAGCTTTCTTT.